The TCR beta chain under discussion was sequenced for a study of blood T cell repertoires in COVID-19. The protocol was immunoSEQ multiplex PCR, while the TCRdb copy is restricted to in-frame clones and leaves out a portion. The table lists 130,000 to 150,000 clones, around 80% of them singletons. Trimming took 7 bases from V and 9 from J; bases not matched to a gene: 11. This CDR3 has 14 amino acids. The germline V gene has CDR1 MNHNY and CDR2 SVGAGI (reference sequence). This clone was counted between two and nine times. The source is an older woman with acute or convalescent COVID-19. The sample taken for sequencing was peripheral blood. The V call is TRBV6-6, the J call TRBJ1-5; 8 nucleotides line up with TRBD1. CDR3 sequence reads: CASKTDRGGVPQHF. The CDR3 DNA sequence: TGTGCCAGCAAGACCGACAGGGGAGGTGTGCCCCAGCATTTT.